The clone carrying this TCR beta chain was counted between two and nine times. There are 13 residues in the CDR3. Germline V gene lookup returns CDR1 SGHTA and CDR2 FQGNSA. V lost 2 bases, J lost 4 bases, and 6 bases lay in between. This sample is part of a study of early T cells in non-severe SARS-CoV-2 infection. Attached unique molecular identifiers marked individual cDNA molecules. TCRdb reanalysed the 5' RACE reads using MiXCR and keeps one entry per CDR3 protein. The sample has approximately 110,000 distinct CDR3 sequences; approximately 15% are singletons. The clonotype comes from an adult who was a healthcare worker with PCR-confirmed SARS-CoV-2 infection or an uninfected control (not recorded which). Sequencing was done on a sample of whole blood. The chain employs TRBV7-2 and TRBJ2-1; D remains ambiguous. The CDR3 sequence is CASSLPVYNEQFF. The DNA of the CDR3 is TGTGCCAGCAGCTTACCCGTTTACAATGAGCAGTTCTTC. The full variable domain, completed using reference TRBV7-2 and TRBJ2-1, is GAGVSQSPSNKVTEKGKDVELRCDPISGHTALYWYRQSLGQGLEFLIYFQGNSAPDKSGLPSDRFSAERTGGSVSTLTIQRTQQEDSAVYLCASSLPVYNEQFFGPGTRLTVL.